The rows below give T cell receptor beta chains drawn from one sample of a study of human T cells and chemical hapten exposure. MiXCR, applied by TCRdb to the RACE reads, yields one record per CDR3 protein. The table shows just under 65,000 distinct CDR3 sequences, with about 11% occurring only once. The sample here was whole blood, taken in connection with sensitization to the hapten diphenylcyclopropenone (DPC). The receptors shown here come from a woman aged 25 to 39 with alopecia areata. Some clones in this sample may be carry-over from other donors' samples. Both conserved end residues are part of each CDR3. The order of the fields is D gene, J gene, V gene, clone size, CDR3 protein, CDR3 DNA. The D gene is left open where the match is weak. Clone size, where shown, is once, few, many, or a class for clones that have expanded.

D gene: -; J gene: TRBJ1-3; V gene: TRBV20-1; clone size: -; CDR3 protein: CSAVQSAGNTIYF; CDR3 DNA: TGCAGTGCTGTTCAGTCGGCAGGAAACACCATATATTTT
D gene: TRBD1; J gene: TRBJ1-2; V gene: TRBV5-4; clone size: many; CDR3 protein: CASSLGQGDYTF; CDR3 DNA: TGTGCCAGCAGCTTAGGACAGGGCGACTACACCTTC
D gene: -; J gene: TRBJ1-6; V gene: TRBV2; clone size: few; CDR3 protein: CASSTRGGDSPLHF; CDR3 DNA: TGTGCCAGCAGTACCCGGGGGGGCGATTCACCCCTCCACTTT
D gene: -; J gene: TRBJ2-7; V gene: TRBV28; clone size: few; CDR3 protein: CASAGTEGSKQYF; CDR3 DNA: TGTGCCAGCGCCGGGACGGAGGGAAGTAAGCAGTACTTC
D gene: TRBD1; J gene: TRBJ1-1; V gene: TRBV19; clone size: -; CDR3 protein: CASTSFGQGKLNTEAFF; CDR3 DNA: TGTGCCAGTACCTCGTTCGGACAGGGCAAACTAAACACTGAAGCTTTCTTT
D gene: -; J gene: TRBJ2-7; V gene: TRBV15; clone size: -; CDR3 protein: CATSRGTGYEQYF; CDR3 DNA: TGTGCCACCAGCAGGGGAACAGGGTACGAGCAGTACTTC
D gene: -; J gene: TRBJ2-6; V gene: TRBV2; clone size: few; CDR3 protein: CASSEEALSGANVLTF; CDR3 DNA: TGTGCCAGCAGTGAAGAAGCCCTCTCTGGGGCCAACGTCCTGACTTTC
D gene: -; J gene: TRBJ2-3; V gene: TRBV5-4; clone size: -; CDR3 protein: CASSLSLSSTDTQYF; CDR3 DNA: TGTGCCAGCAGCTTGAGTTTAAGTTCCACAGATACGCAGTATTTT
D gene: -; J gene: TRBJ2-5; V gene: TRBV29-1; clone size: -; CDR3 protein: CSVEARETQYF; CDR3 DNA: TGCAGCGTTGAAGCCAGAGAGACCCAGTACTTC
D gene: TRBD1; J gene: TRBJ2-7; V gene: TRBV6-5; clone size: few; CDR3 protein: CASSYRDRAYEQYF; CDR3 DNA: TGTGCCAGCAGTTACAGGGACAGAGCCTACGAGCAGTACTTC
D gene: -; J gene: TRBJ2-2; V gene: TRBV18; clone size: few; CDR3 protein: CASSPRVTGELFF; CDR3 DNA: TGTGCCAGCTCACCAAGGGTCACCGGGGAGCTGTTTTTT
D gene: TRBD1; J gene: TRBJ2-7; V gene: TRBV19; clone size: few; CDR3 protein: CASRDRDRSYEQYF; CDR3 DNA: TGTGCCAGTAGAGACAGGGATCGATCCTACGAGCAGTACTTC
D gene: TRBD2; J gene: TRBJ2-1; V gene: TRBV7-3; clone size: -; CDR3 protein: CASSASGDSYNEQFF; CDR3 DNA: TGTGCCAGCAGCGCTAGCGGAGACTCCTACAATGAGCAGTTCTTC
D gene: -; J gene: TRBJ1-2; V gene: TRBV4-3; clone size: -; CDR3 protein: CASSQEQGYGYTF; CDR3 DNA: TGCGCCAGCAGCCAAGAACAGGGCTATGGCTACACCTTC
D gene: TRBD1; J gene: TRBJ1-4; V gene: TRBV5-1; clone size: -; CDR3 protein: CASSSDRGDEKLFF; CDR3 DNA: TGCGCCAGCAGCTCGGACAGGGGCGATGAAAAACTGTTTTTT
D gene: -; J gene: TRBJ2-3; V gene: TRBV13; clone size: few; CDR3 protein: CASRGVGGGTDTQYF; CDR3 DNA: TGTGCCAGCCGCGGAGTAGGAGGGGGCACAGATACGCAGTATTTT
D gene: -; J gene: TRBJ2-7; V gene: TRBV20-1; clone size: -; CDR3 protein: CSARALSWGSYEQYF; CDR3 DNA: TGCAGTGCTAGAGCTTTAAGTTGGGGCTCCTACGAGCAGTACTTC
D gene: -; J gene: TRBJ1-2; V gene: TRBV29-1; clone size: -; CDR3 protein: CSVVPGYTF; CDR3 DNA: TGCAGCGTGGTACCGGGCTACACCTTC
D gene: TRBD1; J gene: TRBJ1-4; V gene: TRBV28; clone size: -; CDR3 protein: CASSPRQGGREKLFF; CDR3 DNA: TGTGCCAGCAGTCCCAGACAGGGCGGTAGGGAAAAACTGTTTTTT
D gene: -; J gene: TRBJ2-3; V gene: TRBV11-2; clone size: few; CDR3 protein: CASSLDIAEPTDTQYF; CDR3 DNA: TGTGCCAGCAGCTTAGACATAGCGGAACCCACAGATACGCAGTATTTT
D gene: TRBD1; J gene: TRBJ2-5; V gene: TRBV9; clone size: many; CDR3 protein: CAPGQGAAQYF; CDR3 DNA: TGTGCCCCGGGACAGGGGGCTGCCCAGTACTTC